This T cell receptor (beta chain) was observed in a study of T cell changes during pregnancy in multiple sclerosis. Germline-derived CDR1 and CDR2 are MNHNS and SASEGT. The ends lost 2 bases at V and 4 bases at J; junction bases unmatched: 7. This CDR3 contains 16 residues. Generated by immunoSEQ multiplex PCR, the TCRdb table keeps only in-frame clones and is missing some. The sample has 20,000 to 25,000 clones, about nine tenths seen once. This receptor was taken from a female donor in good health, enrolled as a control in a pregnancy study. The genes are TRBV6-1 and TRBJ1-4; 7 bases fit TRBD1. The source was CD8+ T cells from peripheral blood mononuclear cells, collected in the first trimester of pregnancy. The CDR3 loop reads CASSEFRQGLNEKLFF. CDR3 DNA: TGTGCCAGCAGTGAATTCAGACAGGGCCTTAATGAAAAACTGTTTTTT.